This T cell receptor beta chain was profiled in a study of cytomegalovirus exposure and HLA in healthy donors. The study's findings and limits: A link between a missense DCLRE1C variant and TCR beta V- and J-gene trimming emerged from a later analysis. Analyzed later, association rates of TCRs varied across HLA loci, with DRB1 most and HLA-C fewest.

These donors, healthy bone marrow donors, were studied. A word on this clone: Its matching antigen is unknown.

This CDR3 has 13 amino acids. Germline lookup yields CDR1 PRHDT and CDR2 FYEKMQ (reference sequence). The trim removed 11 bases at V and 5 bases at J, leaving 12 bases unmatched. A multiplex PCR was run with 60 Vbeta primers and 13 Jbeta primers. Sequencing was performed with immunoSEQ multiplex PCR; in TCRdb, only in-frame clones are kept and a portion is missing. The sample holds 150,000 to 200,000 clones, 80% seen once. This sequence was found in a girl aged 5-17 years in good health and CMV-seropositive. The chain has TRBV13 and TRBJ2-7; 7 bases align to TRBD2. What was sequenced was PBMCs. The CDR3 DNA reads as TGTGCCTCCCTACGGCGGGAGAGTAACGAGCAGTACTTC. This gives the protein CASLRRESNEQYF. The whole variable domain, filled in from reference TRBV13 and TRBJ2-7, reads AAGVIQSPRHLIKEKRETATLKCYPIPRHDTVYWYQQGPGQDPQFLISFYEKMQSDKGSIPDRFSAQQFSDYHSELNMSSLELGDSALYFCASLRRESNEQYFGPGTRLTVT.